The clone carrying this TCR beta chain occurred many times. Its cognate antigen is unknown. TCRdb analysed the multiplex PCR reads with MiXCR anew, one entry per CDR3 protein. The data contain more than 250,000 distinct CDR3 sequences, about 33% of them seen just once; the ten biggest clones take up more than 0.85%. Axillary draining lymph nodes of breast cancer patients supplied the node samples. The germline CDR1 and CDR2 sequences are LGHNA and YNFKEQ. The germline V and J ends were trimmed by 8 bases and 7 bases, with 17 bases remaining between them. The CDR3 is 14 residues long. This record belongs to a study of breast tumors, draining lymph nodes, adjacent tissues. Study-wide findings and caveats: Tumor T cell lymph node origin was a supported hypothesis, not proven. Tumor TCR diversity was below lymph nodes but above nontumor tissue. Luminal-like breast cancer showed significantly greater tumor-nontumor repertoire similarity than basal-like breast cancer did. The data were judged consistent with most tumor T cells coming from lymph node and expanding in tumor.

This sequence was found in a female donor with breast cancer. Some clones in this sample may be carry-over from other donors' samples. This chain uses TRBV4-2 with TRBJ1-4; D unresolved. The sequenced material came from axillary lymph node tissue. CDR3 in amino acids: CASLLVAHSEKLFF. As DNA, the CDR3 is TGTGCCAGCCTACTCGTCGCACACAGTGAAAAACTGTTTTTT.